Listed below are T cell receptor beta chains from one sample, sequenced in a study of CD4 T cells in relation to SARS-CoV-2 and coronaviruses. Measured with immunoSEQ multiplex PCR; TCRdb has only the in-frame clones, and not every one. The sample includes around 40,000 clones, over 75% of them seen just once. These receptors' antigens are unknown. The sequencing input was naive CD4+ T cells from PBMCs, cultured in vitro. The receptors originated from an adult with COVID-19. Both conserved end residues are part of each CDR3. D genes are given only for firm matches.

TRBJ2-1	.	TRBV2	CASSGVAVYNEQFF
TRBJ2-7	.	TRBV6-5	CASSYGRVGYEQYF
TRBJ2-2	.	TRBV5-1	CASRTSRNTGELFF
TRBJ1-4	.	TRBV3-1/TRBV3-2	CASSQQAAATNEKLFF
TRBJ1-1	TRBD1	TRBV19	CASNHRGPSPTEAFF
TRBJ2-7	.	TRBV14	CASSHEIRYEQYF
TRBJ2-2	TRBD1	TRBV7-9	CASSPGTGGGGTGELFF
TRBJ2-4	.	TRBV18	CASSPEEESKKNIQYF
TRBJ1-5	.	TRBV3-1/TRBV3-2	CASSQSGSNQPQHF
TRBJ2-3	TRBD2	TRBV7-3	CASSFGTSGVTDTQYF
TRBJ2-5	.	TRBV9	CASSVDSRETQYF
TRBJ2-7	.	TRBV11-2	CASSLKETGWPYEQYF
TRBJ2-1	TRBD1	TRBV29-1	CSVVPHRDRVDNEQFF
TRBJ2-1	TRBD2	TRBV6-5	CASRRTSGPYNEQFF
TRBJ2-1	.	TRBV2	CASSGTHLIYNEQFF
TRBJ2-1	TRBD1	TRBV5-1	CASSPGTAHNEQFF
TRBJ1-4	.	TRBV3-1/TRBV3-2	CASSPRGTTNEKLFF
TRBJ2-1	.	TRBV5-4	CASSLERENEQFF
TRBJ2-7	TRBD2	TRBV27	CASRMTSGTYEQYF
TRBJ2-1	.	TRBV9	CASSTNKGRGSSYNEQFF
TRBJ1-2	.	TRBV5-4	CASSFPASNYGYTF
TRBJ2-7	TRBD2	TRBV4-2	CASSLETSGIYEQYF
TRBJ2-3	TRBD2	TRBV30	CAWSPGTSGKDTQYF
TRBJ1-5	TRBD1	TRBV19	CASSIGDRGPFLGNQPQHF
TRBJ1-2	.	TRBV2	CASSAEGGPSYGYTF
TRBJ2-7	.	TRBV27	CASSLSWGTEQYF
TRBJ1-1	.	TRBV19	CASSIVGQGYTEAFF
TRBJ2-7	.	TRBV14	CASSQVSQLYEQYF
TRBJ2-3	.	TRBV5-1	CASSFSNRGIGGTDTQYF
TRBJ1-6	TRBD1	TRBV7-2	CASSLGQGSLHF
TRBJ1-2	.	TRBV9	CASSASVFQSDGYTF
TRBJ2-3	.	TRBV5-5	CASSHLASSSTDTQYF
TRBJ1-2	.	TRBV7-9	CASSPLYGYTF
TRBJ1-5	.	TRBV6-2/TRBV6-3	CASSQRVSGQPQHF
TRBJ2-5	.	TRBV28	CASSSGRGGETQYF
TRBJ1-2	.	TRBV6-5	CASSYSKTVGYTF
TRBJ1-1	TRBD1	TRBV28	CASSLFHLRQGDTEAFF
TRBJ2-3	TRBD1	TRBV5-1	CASSWGQGIQDTQYF
TRBJ1-1	.	TRBV9	CASSLQPDTEAFF
TRBJ2-3	TRBD2	TRBV5-4	CASSGRREGQDTQYF
TRBJ2-4	TRBD2	TRBV5-4	CASSLEKGTSKNIQYF
TRBJ1-6	.	TRBV6-2/TRBV6-3	CASSRDRDNSPLHF
TRBJ1-1	.	TRBV21-1	CASSNVNTEAFF
TRBJ2-1	TRBD1	TRBV3-1/TRBV3-2	CASSPGQGVLREQFF
TRBJ2-2	.	TRBV20-1	CSASEGTGELFF
TRBJ2-3	.	TRBV2	CASSDRGLQDTQYF
TRBJ2-5	.	TRBV2	CASSEGQTGWETQYF
TRBJ2-6	.	TRBV7-9	CASSYQSGANVLTF
TRBJ2-2	.	TRBV7-9	CASSLDLNTGELFF
TRBJ1-2	TRBD1	TRBV2	CASSTPGQGGGYTF
TRBJ2-7	.	TRBV6-5	CASSRNQGKGYEQYF
TRBJ2-2	.	TRBV3-1/TRBV3-2	CASSPLNTGELFF
TRBJ1-4	.	TRBV19	CASSRGTQDTTNEKLFF